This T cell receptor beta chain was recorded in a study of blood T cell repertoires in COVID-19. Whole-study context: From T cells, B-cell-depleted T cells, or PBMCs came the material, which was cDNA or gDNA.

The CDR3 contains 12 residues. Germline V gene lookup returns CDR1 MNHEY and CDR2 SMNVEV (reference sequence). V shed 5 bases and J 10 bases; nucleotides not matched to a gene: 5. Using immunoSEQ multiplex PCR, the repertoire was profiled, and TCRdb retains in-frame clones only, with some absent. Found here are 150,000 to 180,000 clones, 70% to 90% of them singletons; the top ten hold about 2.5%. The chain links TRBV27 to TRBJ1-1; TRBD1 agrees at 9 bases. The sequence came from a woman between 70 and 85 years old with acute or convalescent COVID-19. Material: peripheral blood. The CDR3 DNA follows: TGTGCCAGCAGTCCAGGGACAGGGCTAGCTTTCTTT. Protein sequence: CASSPGTGLAFF.